Listed below are T cell receptor beta chains from one sample, sequenced in a study of blood T cell repertoires in COVID-19. TCRdb keeps only in-frame clones here, not all; method: immunoSEQ multiplex PCR. The sample carries under 300,000 clones, around 88% recorded once. Sample: PBMCs or T cells enriched from blood (not recorded which). The receptors were gathered from a woman aged 40-49 years with acute COVID-19. Both conserved end residues are part of each CDR3. A D gene is named only where the DNA matches it firmly.

J: TRBJ2-7
V: TRBV4-1
D: TRBD2
DNA: TGCGCCAGCAGCCAACTCCCGGGACTAGCGGGAGGGCCCTACGAGCAGTACTTC
CDR3: CASSQLPGLAGGPYEQYF

J: TRBJ1-6
V: TRBV11-3
D: .
DNA: TGTGCCAGCAGCACCCGACAGCGGGAGAATTCACCCCTCCACTTT
CDR3: CASSTRQRENSPLHF

J: TRBJ1-2
V: TRBV7-8
D: TRBD1
DNA: TGTGCCAGCAGCTTAAGTCGTTGGCCAGACAGGGGTCTTTTGGGCTACACCTTC
CDR3: CASSLSRWPDRGLLGYTF

J: TRBJ1-1
V: TRBV30
D: TRBD1
DNA: TGTGCCAGTACGGGACAGGGAAATTACGGCACTGAAGCTTTCTTT
CDR3: CASTGQGNYGTEAFF

J: TRBJ2-1
V: TRBV30
D: TRBD2
DNA: TGTGCCTGGAGCGTTGGGGGGGACAATGAGCAGTTCTTC
CDR3: CAWSVGGDNEQFF

J: TRBJ2-7
V: TRBV29-1
D: .
DNA: TGCAGCGTACTAAAACGGGGTGGCGAGCAGTACTTC
CDR3: CSVLKRGGEQYF

J: TRBJ1-4
V: TRBV9
D: .
DNA: TGTGCCAGCAGCGCTTACCAGACAACTAATGAAAAACTGTTTTTT
CDR3: CASSAYQTTNEKLFF

J: TRBJ1-1
V: TRBV7-8
D: .
DNA: TGTGCCAGCAGCTTAGCGCAGGGGACCACTGAAGCTTTCTTT
CDR3: CASSLAQGTTEAFF

J: TRBJ2-7
V: TRBV27
D: .
DNA: TGTGCCAGCAGTTCCCCGATTAAAAATGGGGCTGTGAGGGAGCAGTACTTC
CDR3: CASSSPIKNGAVREQYF

J: TRBJ1-5
V: TRBV6-4
D: TRBD1
DNA: TGTGCCAGCAGTTTCATTTGCGAGGGACAGGGAACTTGGGGCAATCAGCCCCAGCATTTT
CDR3: CASSFICEGQGTWGNQPQHF

J: TRBJ2-7
V: TRBV27
D: TRBD2
DNA: TGTGCCAGCAGTCAAATGCCTCCGATTCTAGCGGGAGGATTTTACGAGCAGTACTTC
CDR3: CASSQMPPILAGGFYEQYF

J: TRBJ2-7
V: TRBV7-8
D: TRBD2
DNA: TGTGCCAGCAGCGTAGCGGGAGGGCCCTACGAGCAGTACTTC
CDR3: CASSVAGGPYEQYF

J: TRBJ2-3
V: TRBV6-5
D: TRBD2
DNA: TGTGCCAGCAGTTACTCGAGTAGCGGGAGGGCCGATACGCAGTATTTT
CDR3: CASSYSSSGRADTQYF